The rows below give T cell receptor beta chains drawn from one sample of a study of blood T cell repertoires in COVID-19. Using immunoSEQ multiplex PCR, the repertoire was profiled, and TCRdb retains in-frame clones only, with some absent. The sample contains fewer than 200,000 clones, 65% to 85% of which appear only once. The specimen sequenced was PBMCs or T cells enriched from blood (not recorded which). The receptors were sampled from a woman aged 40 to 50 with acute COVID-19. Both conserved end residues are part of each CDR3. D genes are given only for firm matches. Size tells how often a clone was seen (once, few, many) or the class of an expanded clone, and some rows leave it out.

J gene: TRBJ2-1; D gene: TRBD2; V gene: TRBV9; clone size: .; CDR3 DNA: TGTGCCAGCAGCGGACAGCAGGGACTAGTGGTAAATGAGCAGTTCTTC; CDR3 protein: CASSGQQGLVVNEQFF
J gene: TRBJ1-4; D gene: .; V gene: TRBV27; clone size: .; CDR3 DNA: TGTGCCAGCAGGAGTTGGGCAGGGGAGGAAAAACTGTTTTTT; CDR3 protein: CASRSWAGEEKLFF
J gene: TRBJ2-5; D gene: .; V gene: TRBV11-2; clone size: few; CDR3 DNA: TGTGCCAGCAGCAGCGACAGGAGTAGGATAGAGACCCAGTACTTC; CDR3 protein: CASSSDRSRIETQYF
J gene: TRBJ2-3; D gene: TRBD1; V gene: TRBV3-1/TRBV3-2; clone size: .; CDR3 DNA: TGTGCCAGCAGCCAAGACGTTCAGGGGGCCAAAGATACGCAGTATTTT; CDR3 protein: CASSQDVQGAKDTQYF
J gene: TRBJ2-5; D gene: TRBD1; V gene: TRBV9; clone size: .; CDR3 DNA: TGTGCCAGCAGCCCGGGACAGCTACAAGAGACCCAGTACTTC; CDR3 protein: CASSPGQLQETQYF
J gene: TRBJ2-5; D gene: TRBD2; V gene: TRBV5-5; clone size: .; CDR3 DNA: TGTGCCAGCAGCTTGGTGGGGACTAGCGGGAGAAAGGAGACCCAGTACTTC; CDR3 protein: CASSLVGTSGRKETQYF
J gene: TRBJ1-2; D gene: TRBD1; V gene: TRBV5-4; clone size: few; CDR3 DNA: TGTGCCAGCAGCTTGGTACAGGGGGCCTTCTATGGCTACACCTTC; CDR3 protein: CASSLVQGAFYGYTF
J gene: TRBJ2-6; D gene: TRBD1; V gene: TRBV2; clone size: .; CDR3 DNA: TGTGCCAGCAGTGAAGCGCAGCCACAGGGGGCGCTTGGGGCCAACGTCCTGACTTTC; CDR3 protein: CASSEAQPQGALGANVLTF
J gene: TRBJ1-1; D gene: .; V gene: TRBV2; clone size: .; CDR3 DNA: TGTGCCAGCAGCGCGGACAGGAACACTGAAGCTTTCTTT; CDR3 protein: CASSADRNTEAFF
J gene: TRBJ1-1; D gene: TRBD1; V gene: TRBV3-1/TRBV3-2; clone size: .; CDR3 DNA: TGTGCCAGCAGCCAAGGAGGGCCGACAGGGGGAATTGCCACTGAAGCTTTCTTT; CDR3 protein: CASSQGGPTGGIATEAFF
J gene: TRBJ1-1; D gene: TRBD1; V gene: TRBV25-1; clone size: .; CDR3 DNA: TGTGCCAGCAGCCCTAATCGTCCAGGGGGCTCCGGTGAAGCTTTCTTT; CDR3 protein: CASSPNRPGGSGEAFF
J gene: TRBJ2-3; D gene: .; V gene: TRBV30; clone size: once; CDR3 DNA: TGTGCCTGGAGTGTACTTTCGGGGGATACGCAGTATTTT; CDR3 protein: CAWSVLSGDTQYF
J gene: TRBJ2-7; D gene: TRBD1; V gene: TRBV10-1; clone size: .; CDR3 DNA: TGCGCCAGCAGCAACGCCGGGACAGGAGGGGACGAGCAGTACTTC; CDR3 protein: CASSNAGTGGDEQYF
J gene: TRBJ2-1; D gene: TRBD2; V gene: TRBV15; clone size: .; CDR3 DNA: TGTGCCACCACACGCGGGAACACGGGGGGAGCTGCGAGGAAAGAGCAGTTCTTC; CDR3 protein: CATTRGNTGGAARKEQFF
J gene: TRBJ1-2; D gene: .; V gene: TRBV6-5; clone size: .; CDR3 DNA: TGTGCCAGCAACCCCCCAGGGGCTGGTGGCTACACCTTC; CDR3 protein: CASNPPGAGGYTF
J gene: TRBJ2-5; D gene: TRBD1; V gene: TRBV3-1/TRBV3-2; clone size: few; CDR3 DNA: TGTGCCAGCAGCCAAGATCGGGGACAGGGGGGACAGACCCAGTACTTC; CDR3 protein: CASSQDRGQGGQTQYF
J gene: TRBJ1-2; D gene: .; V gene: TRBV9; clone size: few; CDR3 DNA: TGTGCCAGCAGCGTAGGCGCGGCTTTATATGGCTACACCTTC; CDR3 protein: CASSVGAALYGYTF
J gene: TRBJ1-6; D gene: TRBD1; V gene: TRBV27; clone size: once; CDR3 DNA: TGTGCCAGCAGTGCCGGGACAGTACGATCCTCACCCCTCCACTTT; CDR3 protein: CASSAGTVRSSPLHF
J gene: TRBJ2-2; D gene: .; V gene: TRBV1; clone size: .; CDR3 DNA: TGCACCAGCAGCCACCGGACAGGGCGATCTATAGGTCGGGCCACCGGGGAGCTGTTTTTT; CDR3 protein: CTSSHRTGRSIGRATGELFF
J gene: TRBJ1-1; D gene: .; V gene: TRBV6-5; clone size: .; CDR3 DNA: TGTGCCAGCAGTTCGCAGACAGGCCTGACTGAAGCTTTCTTT; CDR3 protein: CASSSQTGLTEAFF
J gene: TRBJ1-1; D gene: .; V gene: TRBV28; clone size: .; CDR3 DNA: TGTGCCAGCAGTTTATCGGGGGGTAGGACTGAAGCTTTCTTT; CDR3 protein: CASSLSGGRTEAFF
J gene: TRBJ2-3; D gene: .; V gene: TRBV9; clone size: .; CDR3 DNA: TGTGCCAGCAGCGTAGAGGGGACAGATACGCAGTATTTT; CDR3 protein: CASSVEGTDTQYF
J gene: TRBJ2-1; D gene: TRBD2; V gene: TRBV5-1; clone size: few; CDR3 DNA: TGCGCCAGCAGCTTGGAAGGACTAGCGGGCATCAATGAGCAGTTCTTC; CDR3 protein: CASSLEGLAGINEQFF
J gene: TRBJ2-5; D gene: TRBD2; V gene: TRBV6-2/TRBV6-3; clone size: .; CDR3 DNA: TGTGCCAGCAGTCCCAGACTAGCGGGAGACTTGGAGACCCAGTACTTC; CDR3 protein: CASSPRLAGDLETQYF
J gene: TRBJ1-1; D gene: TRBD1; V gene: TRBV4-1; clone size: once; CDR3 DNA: TGCGCCAGCAGCCGGGCATCCGTCGAACAGGGGGGGAACACTGAAGCTTTCTTT; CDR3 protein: CASSRASVEQGGNTEAFF
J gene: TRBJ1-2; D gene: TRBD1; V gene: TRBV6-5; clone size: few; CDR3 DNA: TGTGCCAGCAGTTACCGGGACAGCTCTAACTATGGCTACACCTTC; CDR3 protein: CASSYRDSSNYGYTF
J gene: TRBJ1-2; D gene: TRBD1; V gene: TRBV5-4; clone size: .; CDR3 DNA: TGTGCCAGCAGCCCGGACAGGGGGCATGGTGGCTACACCTTC; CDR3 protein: CASSPDRGHGGYTF
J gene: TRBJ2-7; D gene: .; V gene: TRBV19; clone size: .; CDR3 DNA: TGTGCCAGTAGTATAGGAGGGCGCTCCTACGAGCAGTACTTC; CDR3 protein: CASSIGGRSYEQYF
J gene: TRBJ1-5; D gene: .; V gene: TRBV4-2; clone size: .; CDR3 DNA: TGTGCCAGCAGCCAGGGAGATCAGCCCCAGCATTTT; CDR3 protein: CASSQGDQPQHF
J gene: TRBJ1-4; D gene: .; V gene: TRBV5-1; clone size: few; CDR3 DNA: TGCGCCAGCAGCTTGGTACCCCCGGGAAAACGGGATGAAAAACTGTTTTTT; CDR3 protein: CASSLVPPGKRDEKLFF
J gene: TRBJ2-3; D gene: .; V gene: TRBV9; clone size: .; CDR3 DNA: TGTGCCAGCAGCTCCCCTTTGAGGGTGGGGGCCGCTAGCACAGATACGCAGTATTTT; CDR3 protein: CASSSPLRVGAASTDTQYF
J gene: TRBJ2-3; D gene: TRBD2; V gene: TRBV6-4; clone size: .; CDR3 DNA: TGTGCCAGCAGTGATCGCGGGAGTAGGGGAGATACGCAGTATTTT; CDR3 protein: CASSDRGSRGDTQYF
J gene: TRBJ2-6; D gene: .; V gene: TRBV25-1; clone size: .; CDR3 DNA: TGTGCCAGCAGTGACCCGGGGGCCAACGTCCTGACTTTC; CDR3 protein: CASSDPGANVLTF
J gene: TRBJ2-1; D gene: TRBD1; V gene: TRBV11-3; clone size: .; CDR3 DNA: TGTGCCAGCAGCTTGCGGGACAGGGTAACCCACAATGAGCAGTTCTTC; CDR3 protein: CASSLRDRVTHNEQFF
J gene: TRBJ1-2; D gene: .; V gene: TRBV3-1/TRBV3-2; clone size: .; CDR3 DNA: TGTGCCAGCAGCCACTGGACAGACCGCCCTTATGGCTACACCTTC; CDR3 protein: CASSHWTDRPYGYTF
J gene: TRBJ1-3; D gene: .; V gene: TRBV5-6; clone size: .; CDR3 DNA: TGTGCCAGCAGCTTCATTCCGGACAGTCGCTCTGGAAACACCATATATTTT; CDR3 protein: CASSFIPDSRSGNTIYF
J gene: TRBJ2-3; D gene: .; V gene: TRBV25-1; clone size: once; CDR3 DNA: TGTGCCAGCAGTGGGTCCCGAGGAACTAGCACAGATACGCAGTATTTT; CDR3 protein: CASSGSRGTSTDTQYF
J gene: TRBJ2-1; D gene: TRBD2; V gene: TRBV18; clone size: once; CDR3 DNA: TGTGCCAGCTCACCCCAGCTTTCGCGGGAGGTCTACAATGAGCAGTTCTTC; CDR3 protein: CASSPQLSREVYNEQFF
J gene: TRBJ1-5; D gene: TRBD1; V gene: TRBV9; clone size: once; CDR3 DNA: TGTGCCAGCAGCAGGGAGGACAGGGAGAATCAGCCCCAGCATTTT; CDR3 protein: CASSREDRENQPQHF
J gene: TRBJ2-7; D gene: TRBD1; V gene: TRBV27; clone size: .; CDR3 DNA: TGTGCCAGCAGGCGGACAGGGCAAGGATACGAGCAGTACTTC; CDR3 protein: CASRRTGQGYEQYF
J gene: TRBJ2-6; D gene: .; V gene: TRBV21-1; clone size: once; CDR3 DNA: TGTGCCAGCAGCAAGGTAGCAGCGGGAGGGCCCGTTGGGGCCAACGTCCTGACTTTC; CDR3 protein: CASSKVAAGGPVGANVLTF
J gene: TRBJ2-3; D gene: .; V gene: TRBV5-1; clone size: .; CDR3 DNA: TGCGCCAGCAGCGCGGGGCTAGCTGCTAGCACAGATACGCAGTATTTT; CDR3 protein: CASSAGLAASTDTQYF
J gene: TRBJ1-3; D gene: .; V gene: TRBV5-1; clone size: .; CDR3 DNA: TGCGCCAGCAGACCAGGCCTCGACTCTGGAAACACCATATATTTT; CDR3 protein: CASRPGLDSGNTIYF
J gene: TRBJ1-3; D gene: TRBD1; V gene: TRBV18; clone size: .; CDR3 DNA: TGTGCCAGCTCACCTAAACAGGGGGCTTCTGGAAACACCATATATTTT; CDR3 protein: CASSPKQGASGNTIYF
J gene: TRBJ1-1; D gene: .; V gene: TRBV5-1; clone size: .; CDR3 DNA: TGCGCCAGCAGCTTGGGGGCAGGGATGAACACTGAAGCTTTCTTT; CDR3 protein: CASSLGAGMNTEAFF
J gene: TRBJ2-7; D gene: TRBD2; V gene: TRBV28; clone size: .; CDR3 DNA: TGTGCCAGCAGTAAGACTAGCGGAGGGACCTACGAGCAGTACTTC; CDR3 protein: CASSKTSGGTYEQYF
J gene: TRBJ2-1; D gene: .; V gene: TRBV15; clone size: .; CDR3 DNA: TGTGCCACCAGCAGAGCTCACGGGAGCGCCTACAATGAGCAGTTCTTC; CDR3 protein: CATSRAHGSAYNEQFF
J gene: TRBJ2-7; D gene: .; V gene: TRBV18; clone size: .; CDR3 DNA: TGTGCCAGCTCCCCGACCCTACTAGAGCAGTACTTC; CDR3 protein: CASSPTLLEQYF
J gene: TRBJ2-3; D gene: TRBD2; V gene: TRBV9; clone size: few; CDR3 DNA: TGTGCCAGCAGCCCCCGCGTAGGTCACCTAGCGGGAGAGAAGGGTACGCAGTATTTT; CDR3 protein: CASSPRVGHLAGEKGTQYF
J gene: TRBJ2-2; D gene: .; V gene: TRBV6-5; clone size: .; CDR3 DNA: TGTGCCAGCACCCGCGATACCCTTTTGACCGGGGAGCTGTTTTTT; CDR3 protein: CASTRDTLLTGELFF
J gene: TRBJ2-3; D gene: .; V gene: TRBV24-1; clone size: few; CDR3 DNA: TGTGCCACCAGTGACCGGGGATTCCTCACAGATACGCAGTATTTT; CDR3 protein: CATSDRGFLTDTQYF
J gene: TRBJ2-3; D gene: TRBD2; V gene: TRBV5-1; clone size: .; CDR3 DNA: TGCGCCAGCAGCTTGAGGCCTAGCGGGGATACAGATACGCAGTATTTT; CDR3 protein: CASSLRPSGDTDTQYF
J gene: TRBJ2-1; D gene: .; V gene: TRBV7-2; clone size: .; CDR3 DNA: TGTGCCAGCAGCTTAGGGGGAGCCCGCTACAATGAGCAGTTCTTC; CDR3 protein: CASSLGGARYNEQFF